These T cell receptor beta chains were read from a single sample in a study of T cell repertoires in cytomegalovirus infection. Via MiXCR, TCRdb re-called the reads, giving one row per CDR3 protein. The top ten hold 7.5% to 9.5% of the sample, which has hundreds of thousands of distinct CDR3 sequences, approximately 18% seen once. Sample: PBMCs. The receptors originated from a human donor in good health (CMV status not recorded). Some clones in this sample may be carry-over from other donors' samples. Both conserved end residues are part of each CDR3.

V: TRBV19; J: TRBJ2-7; CDR3: CASSEGGGGASYEQYF
V: TRBV7-3; J: TRBJ2-2; CDR3: CASSPPPRTGIFGELFF
V: TRBV7-9; J: TRBJ2-1; CDR3: CASSPETGGLGNEQFF
V: TRBV4-2; J: TRBJ2-5; CDR3: CASSQLYREQETQYF
V: TRBV28; J: TRBJ2-1; CDR3: CATRTGRGEQFF
V: TRBV7-2; J: TRBJ1-2; CDR3: CASSLGPGLNYGYTF
V: TRBV24-1; J: TRBJ2-5; CDR3: CATSEGAPQETQYF
V: TRBV12-3/TRBV12-4; J: TRBJ1-5; CDR3: CASSLKGTGEQPQHF
V: TRBV7-2; J: TRBJ2-2; CDR3: CASSLELAGVGGELFF
V: TRBV6-2/TRBV6-3; J: TRBJ2-7; CDR3: CASRTLGTSTREQYF
V: TRBV20-1; J: TRBJ2-3; CDR3: CSASIGGRGTDTQYF
V: TRBV29-1; J: TRBJ2-3; CDR3: CSVRDSTDTQYF
V: TRBV5-4; J: TRBJ2-5; CDR3: CASSNRESETQYF
V: TRBV20-1; J: TRBJ2-3; CDR3: CSGRDYLTDTQYF
V: TRBV7-4; J: TRBJ1-2; CDR3: CTSSRQANYGYTF
V: TRBV7-8; J: TRBJ2-7; CDR3: CASSLNAGSYEQYF
V: TRBV10-3; J: TRBJ2-7; CDR3: CAISEDRSYEQYF
V: TRBV19; J: TRBJ2-2; CDR3: CASRPDQPLNTGELFF
V: TRBV4-2; J: TRBJ1-2; CDR3: CASSQSEDYGYTF
V: TRBV29-1; J: TRBJ1-1; CDR3: CSVERTPNTEAFF
V: TRBV7-2; J: TRBJ2-2; CDR3: CASSLAGAFAGELFF
V: TRBV5-1; J: TRBJ2-7; CDR3: CASSSGSLAYEQYF
V: TRBV19; J: TRBJ1-5; CDR3: CASTRGQNSNQPQHF
V: TRBV19; J: TRBJ2-1; CDR3: CASSYSRDRPTQFF
V: TRBV7-2; J: TRBJ2-5; CDR3: CASSLAEGVRGTQYF
V: TRBV7-2; J: TRBJ2-3; CDR3: CASSKERAGDTQYF
V: TRBV6-6; J: TRBJ2-3; CDR3: CASSLSGPSTDTQYF
V: TRBV7-2; J: TRBJ2-5; CDR3: CASSRSTGREETQYF
V: TRBV2; J: TRBJ2-5; CDR3: CASSEGTGGPKETQYF
V: TRBV7-2; J: TRBJ1-2; CDR3: CASRGEVGYTF
V: TRBV18; J: TRBJ1-5; CDR3: CASSRQDNQPQHF
V: TRBV15; J: TRBJ1-1; CDR3: CATSSWKSTRVNTEAFF
V: TRBV9; J: TRBJ2-5; CDR3: CASSVNRGPQETQYF
V: TRBV6-1; J: TRBJ2-5; CDR3: CASSYGFFQTQYF
V: TRBV7-2; J: TRBJ2-3; CDR3: CASRLPTGGTDTQYF
V: TRBV20-1; J: TRBJ2-7; CDR3: CSARPWTSGKPLYEQYF
V: TRBV7-2; J: TRBJ2-7; CDR3: CASSFRRGTYEQYF
V: TRBV7-2; J: TRBJ2-1; CDR3: CASSPPSSINEQFF
V: TRBV12-5; J: TRBJ1-6; CDR3: CASGLVIRPGQGVSSPLHF
V: TRBV12-3/TRBV12-4; J: TRBJ2-5; CDR3: CASSHPTEYQETQYF
V: TRBV7-2; J: TRBJ2-4; CDR3: CASSLETGRGIQYF
V: TRBV3-1; J: TRBJ1-4; CDR3: CASRHRGYEKLFF
V: TRBV6-5; J: TRBJ2-7; CDR3: CATLSLSSYEQYF
V: TRBV19; J: TRBJ1-1; CDR3: CASFSSLDFEAFF
V: TRBV6-2/TRBV6-3; J: TRBJ2-1; CDR3: CASSHGPGFHNEQFF
V: TRBV4-2; J: TRBJ2-1; CDR3: CASSQAVSGGTYNEQFF
V: TRBV4-2; J: TRBJ1-1; CDR3: CASSQEANLGQGQAFF
V: TRBV18; J: TRBJ2-5; CDR3: CASSAKGGGGETQYF
V: TRBV5-5; J: TRBJ2-3; CDR3: CASRKFWNTNTDTQYF
V: TRBV7-9; J: TRBJ2-6; CDR3: CASSLRDRGLGANVLTF
V: TRBV7-2; J: TRBJ2-7; CDR3: CASSSRGGPYEQYF
V: TRBV27; J: TRBJ2-1; CDR3: CASSPLPAPESNEQFF
V: TRBV14; J: TRBJ2-5; CDR3: CASSHALGVQETQYF
V: TRBV20-1; J: TRBJ2-3; CDR3: CSAPGVTTDTQYF
V: TRBV5-1; J: TRBJ2-2; CDR3: CASSLDVSITGELFF